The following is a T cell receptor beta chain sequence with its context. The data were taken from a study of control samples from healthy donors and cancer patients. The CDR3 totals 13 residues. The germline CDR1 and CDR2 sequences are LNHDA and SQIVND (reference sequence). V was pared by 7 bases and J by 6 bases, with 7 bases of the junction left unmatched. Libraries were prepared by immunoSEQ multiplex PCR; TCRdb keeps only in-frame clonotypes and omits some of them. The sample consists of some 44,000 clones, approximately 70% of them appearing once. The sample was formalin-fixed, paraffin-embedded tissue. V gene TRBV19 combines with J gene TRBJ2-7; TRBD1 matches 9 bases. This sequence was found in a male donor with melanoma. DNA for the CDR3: TGTGCCAGTAATGGACAGGGGATAGGCGAGCAGTACTTC. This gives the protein CASNGQGIGEQYF.